Reported below is one T cell receptor (beta chain). Sequencing was performed with immunoSEQ multiplex PCR; in TCRdb, only in-frame clones are kept and a portion is missing. Of about 1.1 million clones in the sample, approximately 80% were seen once. This specimen belongs to a study of shared clonotypes between healthy human individuals. Germline assignment: CDR1 SEHNR and CDR2 FQNEAQ (reference sequence). This CDR3 is 14 amino acids long. The V and J ends lost 0 bases and 5 bases, in that order; junction bases with no gene match: 3. Sequencing was done on a sample of memory CD4+ T cells from PBMCs. Subset noted: CD45RA-negative fraction. The V call is TRBV7-9, the J call TRBJ1-1; 7 nucleotides agree with TRBD1. This receptor was taken from a man between 18 and 35 years old in good health. Some clones in this sample may be carry-over from other donors' samples. Here the CDR3 reads CASSLATGRTEAFF. As DNA, the CDR3 is TGTGCCAGCAGCTTAGCGACAGGGAGGACTGAAGCTTTCTTT.